This T cell receptor beta chain was retrieved from a study of shared clonotypes between healthy human individuals. The assay was immunoSEQ multiplex PCR, and TCRdb's table has in-frame clones only and misses some. The profile shows more than 1.2 million clones, just under 99% of them singletons. This TCR was recovered from a man in his thirties or forties in good health. Input material: naive CD4+ T cells sorted from blood. Described subset: CD45RA+ positively selected.

CDR3 sequence reads: CASTIGADTQYF. The CDR3 DNA sequence: TGTGCCAGCACCATAGGGGCGGATACGCAGTATTTT. The genes are TRBV7-3 and TRBJ2-3; possible D gene TRBD1, 5 bases. Per the germline V gene, CDR1 is SGHTA and CDR2 is FQGTGA. Trimming left V 7 bases short and J 6 bases short, with 11 bases between. The CDR3 is 12 residues long.